Detailed here is one TCR beta chain. J was trimmed by 0 bases and V by 7 bases; bases with no gene match: 9. This CDR3 region has 18 residues. CDR1 and CDR2 from the germline V gene are MNHEY and SMNVEV (reference sequence). This sample is part of a study of CD8+ T cells in alopecia areata. Sequencing templates came from extracted RNA that was reverse transcribed into cDNA. Clones were sequenced by immunoSEQ multiplex PCR, and TCRdb holds only the in-frame ones, with some missing. Among hundreds of thousands of clones listed, nearly 60% were seen once. Specified treatment: oral pan-JAK inhibitor, 5-10 mg twice daily. Peripheral blood and lesional scalp punch biopsies were taken from alopecia areata patients.

The sample consisted of CD4+ T cells sorted from blood, taken at week 24, from a patient treated with tofacitinib. This chain uses TRBV27 with TRBJ2-6; 10 nucleotides align to TRBD2. The clonotype originates from a human donor with alopecia areata. The CDR3 region is CASTTLAGAFSGANVLTF. The CDR3 nucleotides read TGTGCCAGCACTACTCTAGCGGGGGCCTTCTCTGGGGCCAACGTCCTGACTTTC.